The T cell receptor beta chain described here comes from a study of CD8 T cells in Susac syndrome. A quantity of about 0.5 to 1 ug RNA underwent reverse transcription using random hexamers. One entry per CDR3 protein results from TCRdb running MiXCR on the immunoSEQ multiplex PCR reads. Found here are about 300,000 distinct CDR3 sequences, about 88% of them singletons; the top ten hold around 0.2%. From blood CD8+ and CD4+ T cells, TCR beta sequences were generated. The multiple sclerosis controls consisted of treatment-naive patients with relapsing-remitting disease, either stable or active. The CDR3 is 16 amino acids. Trimming left V 0 bases short and J 2 bases short, with 13 bases between. Germline assignment: CDR1 KGHSH and CDR2 LQKENI.

Input material: CD8+ T cells from PBMCs. The origin of this receptor is a human donor with multiple sclerosis. The V and J genes are TRBV18 and TRBJ1-2, with a tentative D call TRBD1 (5 bases). CDR3 sequence reads: CASSPPPGWANYGYTF. In nucleotides, the CDR3 is TGTGCCAGCTCACCACCGCCAGGGTGGGCCAACTATGGCTACACCTTC.